This T cell receptor (beta chain) was captured by sequencing in a study of blood T cell repertoires in COVID-19. As for the study in general: The study drew acute and convalescent COVID-19 samples from the United States, Italy and Spain. Sources were T cells, B-cell-depleted T cells, or PBMCs; the material itself was cDNA or gDNA.

In the authors' workflow: Counts of nucleated cells, estimated from reference gene primer amplification, were obtained. Sequencing used immunoSEQ multiplex PCR; TCRdb keeps in-frame clones, though not all of them. D and trimming come from the DNA, and the V and J calls and clone size come from that table. Of 150,000 to 200,000 clones listed, around 83% are singletons. V was trimmed by 5 bases and J by 9 bases, leaving 16 bases between them. CDR1 and CDR2 from the germline V gene are KGHDR and SFDVKD. CDR3 size: 14 residues. This clonotype was obtained from a woman in her sixties or seventies with COVID-19, enrolled during active disease. The rearrangement links TRBV24-1 to TRBJ2-1, with D perhaps TRBD2 (5 bases). Material for sequencing was peripheral blood. The CDR3 nucleotides read TGTGCCACCAGTGGAGGGTCGGGATTCCTTGAGCAGTTCTTC. Encoded protein: CATSGGSGFLEQFF.